Listed below are T cell receptor beta chains from one sample, sequenced in a study of blood T cell repertoires in COVID-19. TCRdb's table, derived via immunoSEQ multiplex PCR, lists solely in-frame clones and lacks some. The sample has under 250,000 clones; approximately 86% are singletons. The sequenced sample was peripheral blood. The source of these receptors is a woman in her sixties who had recovered from COVID-19. Each CDR3 is given with its conserved first and last residue. Each record gives: V gene, D gene, J gene, clone size, CDR3 protein, CDR3 DNA. D genes are given only for firm matches. Clone size, where shown, is once, few, many, or a class for clones that have expanded.

V: TRBV5-1; D: TRBD1; J: TRBJ1-1; size: once; CDR3: CASSWDSSFEAFF; DNA: TGCGCCAGCAGCTGGGACAGCTCTTTTGAAGCTTTCTTT
V: TRBV5-1; D: NA; J: TRBJ2-1; size: NA; CDR3: CASSLDSTYNEQFF; DNA: TGCGCCAGCAGCTTGGACAGTACCTACAATGAGCAGTTCTTC
V: TRBV25-1; D: NA; J: TRBJ1-2; size: NA; CDR3: CASRKTGQGGYTF; DNA: TGTGCCAGCAGGAAGACGGGCCAGGGTGGCTACACCTTC
V: TRBV12-3/TRBV12-4; D: TRBD1; J: TRBJ1-2; size: NA; CDR3: CASTPQGARGYTF; DNA: TGTGCCAGCACTCCACAGGGGGCACGGGGCTACACCTTC
V: TRBV9; D: TRBD2; J: TRBJ2-7; size: once; CDR3: CASSPLAGTYEQYF; DNA: TGTGCCAGCAGCCCACTAGCGGGTACCTACGAGCAGTACTTC
V: TRBV7-2; D: NA; J: TRBJ2-3; size: NA; CDR3: CASSPTALNHQYF; DNA: TGTGCCAGCAGCCCTACCGCCCTTAACCACCAGTATTTT
V: TRBV7-8; D: NA; J: TRBJ1-3; size: once; CDR3: CASSLSPGITGNTIYF; DNA: TGTGCCAGCAGCCTCAGCCCAGGGATTACTGGAAACACCATATATTTT
V: TRBV20-1; D: TRBD2; J: TRBJ2-3; size: NA; CDR3: CSASRVAGVDTQYF; DNA: TGCAGTGCTAGTAGGGTAGCGGGGGTAGATACGCAGTATTTT
V: TRBV7-9; D: NA; J: TRBJ1-2; size: NA; CDR3: CASSQDRERGYTF; DNA: TGTGCCAGCAGCCAGGACAGAGAAAGGGGCTACACCTTC
V: TRBV28; D: TRBD1; J: TRBJ1-5; size: NA; CDR3: CASSSPTLDRGNQPQHF; DNA: TGTGCCAGCAGTTCTCCCACTTTAGACAGGGGCAATCAGCCCCAGCATTTT
V: TRBV28; D: NA; J: TRBJ2-2; size: few; CDR3: CASIPVGTGELFF; DNA: TGTGCCAGCATACCGGTTGGCACCGGGGAGCTGTTTTTT
V: TRBV28; D: TRBD1; J: TRBJ2-4; size: NA; CDR3: CASSLSTDRGRNIQYF; DNA: TGTGCCAGCAGTTTATCCACGGACAGGGGGCGGAACATTCAGTACTTC
V: TRBV28; D: TRBD1; J: TRBJ2-7; size: NA; CDR3: CASSWGAWDRVNPYEQYF; DNA: TGTGCCAGCAGTTGGGGCGCGTGGGACAGGGTCAACCCCTACGAGCAGTACTTC
V: TRBV29-1; D: NA; J: TRBJ2-1; size: NA; CDR3: CSVVGRGTIQFF; DNA: TGCAGCGTCGTTGGGAGGGGGACCATACAGTTCTTC
V: TRBV27; D: NA; J: TRBJ1-1; size: NA; CDR3: CASSLSGSGGAFF; DNA: TGTGCCAGCAGTTTATCTGGGAGTGGTGGAGCTTTCTTT
V: TRBV15; D: TRBD1; J: TRBJ2-5; size: once; CDR3: CATSTGQGLRETQYF; DNA: TGTGCCACCAGCACGGGACAGGGTTTGCGAGAGACCCAGTACTTC
V: TRBV5-1; D: NA; J: TRBJ2-5; size: many; CDR3: CASSLGQQETQYF; DNA: TGCGCCAGCAGCCTAGGACAGCAAGAGACCCAGTACTTC
V: TRBV7-3; D: NA; J: TRBJ1-1; size: once; CDR3: CASSLDRDTEAFF; DNA: TGTGCCAGCAGCTTAGATCGGGACACTGAAGCTTTCTTT
V: TRBV28; D: TRBD1; J: TRBJ1-2; size: NA; CDR3: CASRGTGRDYTF; DNA: TGTGCCAGCAGGGGGACAGGTCGGGACTACACCTTC